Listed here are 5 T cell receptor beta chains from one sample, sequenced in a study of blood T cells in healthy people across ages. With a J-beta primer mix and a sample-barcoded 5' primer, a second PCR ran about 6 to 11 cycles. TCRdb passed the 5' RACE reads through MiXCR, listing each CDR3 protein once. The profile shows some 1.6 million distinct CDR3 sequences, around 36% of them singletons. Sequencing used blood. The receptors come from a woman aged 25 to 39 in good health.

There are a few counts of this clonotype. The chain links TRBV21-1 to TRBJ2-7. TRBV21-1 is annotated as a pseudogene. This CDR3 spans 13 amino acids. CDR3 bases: TGTGCCAGCAGCAATCAGTGGGGTTACGAGCAGTACTTC. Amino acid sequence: CASSNQWGYEQYF.

The CDR3 region is CSFLRPLHNEQFF. In DNA form, the CDR3 reads TGCAGTTTCCTACGGCCTCTTCATAATGAGCAGTTCTTC. The gene calls are TRBV20-1 and TRBJ2-1; no definite D call. CDR1 is DFQATT, CDR2 SNEGSKA, per germline (reference sequence). The CDR3 sequence is 13 residues long. Between the trimmed V and J ends, which lost 8 bases and 7 bases, there was a span of 18 bases.

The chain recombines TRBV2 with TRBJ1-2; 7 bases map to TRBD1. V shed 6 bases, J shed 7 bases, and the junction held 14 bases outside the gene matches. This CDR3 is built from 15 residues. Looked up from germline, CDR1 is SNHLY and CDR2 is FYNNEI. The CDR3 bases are TGTGCCAGCAGCACCCTACAGGGGACTTTGGGTGGCTACACCTTC. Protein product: CASSTLQGTLGGYTF.

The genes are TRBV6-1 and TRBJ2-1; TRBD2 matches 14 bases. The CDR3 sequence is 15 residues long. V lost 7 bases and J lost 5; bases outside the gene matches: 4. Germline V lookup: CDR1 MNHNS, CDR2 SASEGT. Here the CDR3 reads CASNRLAGGHNEQFF. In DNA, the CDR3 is TGTGCCAGCAACCGACTAGCGGGAGGGCACAATGAGCAGTTCTTC.

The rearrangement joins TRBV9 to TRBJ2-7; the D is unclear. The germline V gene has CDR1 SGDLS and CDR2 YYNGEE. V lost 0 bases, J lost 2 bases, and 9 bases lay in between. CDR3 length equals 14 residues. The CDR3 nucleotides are TGTGCCAGCAGCGTAGGTCCTTCGCCCTACGAGCAGTACTTC. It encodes CASSVGPSPYEQYF. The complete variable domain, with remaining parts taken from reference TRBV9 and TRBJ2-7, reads DSGVTQTPKHLITATGQRVTLRCSPRSGDLSVYWYQQSLDQGLQFLIQYYNGEERAKGNILERFSAQQFPDLHSELNLSSLELGDSALYFCASSVGPSPYEQYFGPGTRLTVT.